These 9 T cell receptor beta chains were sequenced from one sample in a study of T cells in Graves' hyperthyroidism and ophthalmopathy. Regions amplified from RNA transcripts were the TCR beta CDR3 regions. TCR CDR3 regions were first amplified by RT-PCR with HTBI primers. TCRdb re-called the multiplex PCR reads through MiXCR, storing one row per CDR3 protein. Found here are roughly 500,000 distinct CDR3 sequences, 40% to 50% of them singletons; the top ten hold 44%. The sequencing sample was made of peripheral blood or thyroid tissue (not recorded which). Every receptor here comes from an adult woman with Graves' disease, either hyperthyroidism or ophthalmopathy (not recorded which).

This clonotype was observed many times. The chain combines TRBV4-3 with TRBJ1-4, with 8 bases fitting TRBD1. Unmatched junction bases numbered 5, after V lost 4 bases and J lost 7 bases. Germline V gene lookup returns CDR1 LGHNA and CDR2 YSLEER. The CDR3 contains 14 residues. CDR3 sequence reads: CASSPGQEGEKLFF. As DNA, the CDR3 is TGCGCCAGCAGCCCGGGACAGGAGGGTGAAAAACTGTTTTTT.

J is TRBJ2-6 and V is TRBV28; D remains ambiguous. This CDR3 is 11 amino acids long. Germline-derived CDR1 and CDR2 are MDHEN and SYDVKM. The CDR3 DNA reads TGTGACCAGCCTGGGGCCAACGTCCTGACTTTC. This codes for CDQPGANVLTF.

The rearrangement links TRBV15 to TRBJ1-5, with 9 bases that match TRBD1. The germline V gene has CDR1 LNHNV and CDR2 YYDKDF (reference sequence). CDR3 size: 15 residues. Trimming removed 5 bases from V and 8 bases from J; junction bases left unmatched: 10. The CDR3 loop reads CATSGRDREVEPQHF. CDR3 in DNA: TGTGCCACCAGCGGGCGGGACAGGGAGGTGGAGCCCCAGCATTTT.

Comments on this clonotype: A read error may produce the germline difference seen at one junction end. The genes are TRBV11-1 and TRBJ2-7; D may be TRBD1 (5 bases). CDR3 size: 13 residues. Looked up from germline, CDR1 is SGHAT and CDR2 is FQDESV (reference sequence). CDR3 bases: TGTGCCAGCAGGTTAGCTGGGGCCGTTAAGCAGTACTTC. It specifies CASRLAGAVKQYF.

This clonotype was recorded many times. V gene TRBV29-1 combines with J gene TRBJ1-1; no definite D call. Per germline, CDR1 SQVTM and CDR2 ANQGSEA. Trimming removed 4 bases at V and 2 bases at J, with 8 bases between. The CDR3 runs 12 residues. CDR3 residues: CSVGPSNTEAFF. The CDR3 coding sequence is TGCAGCGTTGGGCCGAGTAACACTGAAGCTTTCTTT.

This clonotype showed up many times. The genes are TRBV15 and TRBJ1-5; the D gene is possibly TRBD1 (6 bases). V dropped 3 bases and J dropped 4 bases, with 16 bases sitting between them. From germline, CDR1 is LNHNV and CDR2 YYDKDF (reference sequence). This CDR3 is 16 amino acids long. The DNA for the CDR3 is TGTGCCACCAGCAGTGGGCTCCGGGGGCGGAATCAGCCCCAGCATTTT. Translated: CATSSGLRGRNQPQHF.

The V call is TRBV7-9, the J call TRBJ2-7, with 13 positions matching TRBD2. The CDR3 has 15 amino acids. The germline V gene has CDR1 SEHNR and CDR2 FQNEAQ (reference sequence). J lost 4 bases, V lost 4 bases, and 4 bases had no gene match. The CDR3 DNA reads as TGTGCCAGCAGCTCAGCGGGACTAGCGGGATACGAGCAGTACTTC. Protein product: CASSSAGLAGYEQYF.

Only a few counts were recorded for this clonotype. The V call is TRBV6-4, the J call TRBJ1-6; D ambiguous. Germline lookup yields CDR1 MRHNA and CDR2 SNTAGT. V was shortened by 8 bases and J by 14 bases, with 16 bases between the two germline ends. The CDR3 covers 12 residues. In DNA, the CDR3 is TGTGCCAGCGAGTCAAGTTTCAGTGCCCTCCACTTT. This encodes CASESSFSALHF.

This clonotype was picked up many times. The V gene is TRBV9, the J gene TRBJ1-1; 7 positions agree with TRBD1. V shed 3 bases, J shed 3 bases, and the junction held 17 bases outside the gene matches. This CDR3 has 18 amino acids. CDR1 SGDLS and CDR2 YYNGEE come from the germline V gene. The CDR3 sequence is CASSAAAPGGKGDTEAFF. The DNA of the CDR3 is TGTGCCAGCAGCGCGGCTGCCCCAGGGGGGAAGGGGGACACTGAAGCTTTCTTT.